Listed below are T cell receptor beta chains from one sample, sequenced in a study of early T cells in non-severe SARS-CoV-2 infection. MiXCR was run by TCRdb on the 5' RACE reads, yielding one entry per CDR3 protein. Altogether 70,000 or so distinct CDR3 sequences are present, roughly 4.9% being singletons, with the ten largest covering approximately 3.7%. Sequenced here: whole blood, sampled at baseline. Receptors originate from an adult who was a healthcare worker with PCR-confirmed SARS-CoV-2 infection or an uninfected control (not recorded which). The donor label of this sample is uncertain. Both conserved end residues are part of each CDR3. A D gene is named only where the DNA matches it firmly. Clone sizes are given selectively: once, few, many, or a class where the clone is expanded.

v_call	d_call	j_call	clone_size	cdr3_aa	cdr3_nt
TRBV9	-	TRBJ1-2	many	CASSVGQGGDGYTF	TGTGCCAGCAGCGTAGGGCAGGGCGGAGATGGCTACACCTTC
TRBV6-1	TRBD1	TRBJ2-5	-	CASSVLGQGAIETQYF	TGTGCCAGCAGTGTCTTGGGACAGGGGGCTATAGAGACCCAGTACTTC
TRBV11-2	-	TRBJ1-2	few	CASSPQRDSNYGYTF	TGTGCCAGCAGCCCGCAGCGAGATTCTAACTATGGCTACACCTTC
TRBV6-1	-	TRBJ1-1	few	CASSGVAVEGTEAFF	TGTGCCAGCAGTGGAGTGGCGGTGGAGGGCACTGAAGCTTTCTTT
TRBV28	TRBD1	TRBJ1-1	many	CASSLSTGGRNTEAFF	TGTGCCAGCAGTTTGTCCACAGGGGGCCGGAACACTGAAGCTTTCTTT
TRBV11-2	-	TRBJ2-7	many	CASSFGGPVYEQYF	TGTGCCAGCAGCTTTGGGGGGCCGGTCTACGAGCAGTACTTC
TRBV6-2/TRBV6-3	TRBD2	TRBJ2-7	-	CASSARLAGGYEQYF	TGTGCCAGCAGTGCCCGACTAGCGGGGGGCTACGAGCAGTACTTC
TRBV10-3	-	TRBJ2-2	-	CAITQGNTGELFF	TGTGCCATCACCCAGGGGAACACCGGGGAGCTGTTTTTT
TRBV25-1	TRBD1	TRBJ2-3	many	CASSGTGVPYTDTQYF	TGTGCCAGCAGTGGGACAGGGGTCCCGTACACAGATACGCAGTATTTT
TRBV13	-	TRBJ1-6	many	CASSRGRASPLHF	TGTGCCAGCAGCCGCGGAAGGGCTTCACCCCTCCACTTT
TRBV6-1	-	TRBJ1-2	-	CASSESPNYGYTF	TGTGCCAGCAGTGAGAGTCCTAACTATGGCTACACCTTC
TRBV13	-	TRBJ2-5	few	CASSEPLVRTQYF	TGTGCCAGCAGCGAGCCACTCGTCCGAACCCAGTACTTC
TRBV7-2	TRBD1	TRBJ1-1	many	CASSLGTGRAGTEAFF	TGTGCCAGCAGCTTAGGGACAGGGAGGGCTGGAACTGAAGCTTTCTTT
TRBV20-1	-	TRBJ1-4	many	CSASSQGGEKLFF	TGCAGTGCTAGTAGCCAGGGAGGGGAAAAACTGTTTTTT
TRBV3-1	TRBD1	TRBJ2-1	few	CASSRDRVGQFF	TGTGCCAGCAGCCGCGACAGGGTAGGGCAGTTCTTC
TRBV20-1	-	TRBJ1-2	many	CSARDWEGDGYTF	TGCAGTGCTAGAGATTGGGAGGGGGATGGCTACACCTTC
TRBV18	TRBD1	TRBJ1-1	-	CASSLQGQGATEAFF	TGTGCCAGCTCACTCCAGGGACAGGGGGCCACTGAAGCTTTCTTT
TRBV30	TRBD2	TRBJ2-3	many	CAWSVSPRDSGPTDTQYF	TGTGCCTGGAGTGTATCGCCGAGAGATAGCGGGCCCACAGATACGCAGTATTTT
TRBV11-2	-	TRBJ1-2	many	CASSLDGGYGYTF	TGTGCCAGCAGCTTAGATGGGGGCTATGGCTACACCTTC
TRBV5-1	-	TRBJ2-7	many	CASSLTGADSYEQYF	TGCGCCAGCAGCCTTACCGGGGCCGACTCCTACGAGCAGTACTTC
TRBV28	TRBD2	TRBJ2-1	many	CASGLRGGQTDNEQFF	TGTGCCAGCGGATTGCGCGGGGGGCAGACCGACAATGAGCAGTTCTTC
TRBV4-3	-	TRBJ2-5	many	CASSQDRALETQYF	TGCGCCAGCAGCCAAGACAGGGCTTTGGAGACCCAGTACTTC
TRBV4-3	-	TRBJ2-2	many	CASSQGPSTGELFF	TGCGCCAGCAGCCAAGGGCCATCAACCGGGGAGCTGTTTTTT
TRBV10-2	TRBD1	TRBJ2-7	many	CASSEPPGTGVKEQYF	TGCGCCAGCAGTGAGCCACCAGGGACAGGGGTGAAAGAGCAGTACTTC
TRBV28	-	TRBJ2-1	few	CASSLWASEPREQFF	TGTGCCAGCAGTTTATGGGCTAGCGAACCTAGAGAGCAGTTCTTC
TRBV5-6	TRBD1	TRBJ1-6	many	CATARTGGSPLHF	TGTGCCACCGCCAGGACAGGGGGATCACCCCTCCACTTT
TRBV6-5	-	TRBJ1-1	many	CASSYQVGHMNTEAFF	TGTGCCAGCAGTTACCAAGTCGGACACATGAACACTGAAGCTTTCTTT
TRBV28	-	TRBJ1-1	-	CASSFKGMNTEAFF	TGTGCCAGCAGTTTCAAGGGAATGAACACTGAAGCTTTCTTT
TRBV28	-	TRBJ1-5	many	CASRGARTDGRQPQHF	TGTGCCAGTAGAGGGGCAAGGACAGATGGGCGCCAGCCCCAGCATTTT
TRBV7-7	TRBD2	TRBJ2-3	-	CASHGTSGFTDTQYF	TGTGCTTCCCACGGGACTAGTGGATTCACAGATACGCAGTATTTT
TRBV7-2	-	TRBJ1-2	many	CASRYTGSDGYTF	TGTGCCAGCAGATATACAGGGTCGGATGGCTACACCTTC
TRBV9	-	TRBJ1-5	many	CASSVAVIHQPQHF	TGTGCCAGCAGCGTAGCCGTCATCCATCAGCCCCAGCATTTT
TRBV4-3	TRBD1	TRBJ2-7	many	CASSQEGTGYYEQYF	TGCGCCAGCAGCCAAGAGGGGACAGGCTACTACGAGCAGTACTTC
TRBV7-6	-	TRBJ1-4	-	CASSLAPHKEKLFF	TGTGCCAGCAGCTTAGCTCCACACAAAGAAAAACTGTTTTTT
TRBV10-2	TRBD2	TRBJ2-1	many	CASIDAGVFYNEQFF	TGCGCCAGCATCGATGCGGGGGTGTTCTACAATGAGCAGTTCTTC
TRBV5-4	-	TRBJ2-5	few	CASSLVGGGFQETQYF	TGTGCCAGCAGCTTGGTAGGCGGGGGCTTCCAAGAGACCCAGTACTTC
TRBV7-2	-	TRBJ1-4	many	CASSLVKGQEVFF	TGTGCCAGCAGCTTAGTAAAGGGCCAGGAGGTGTTTTTT
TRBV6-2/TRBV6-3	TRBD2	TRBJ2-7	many	CASSRAGAYEQYF	TGTGCCAGCAGCCGCGCGGGAGCCTACGAGCAGTACTTC
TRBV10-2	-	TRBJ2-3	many	CASSESRKGHFTQYF	TGCGCCAGCAGTGAGTCCCGAAAGGGGCACTTTACGCAGTATTTT
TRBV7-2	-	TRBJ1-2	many	CASSFARGYGYTF	TGTGCCAGCAGCTTTGCTAGGGGCTATGGCTACACCTTC
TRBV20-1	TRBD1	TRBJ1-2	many	CSGWDRIYGYTF	TGCAGTGGGTGGGACAGAATCTATGGCTACACCTTC
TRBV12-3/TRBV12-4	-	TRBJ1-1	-	CASSLKEVAFF	TGTGCCAGCAGTTTAAAGGAGGTAGCTTTCTTT
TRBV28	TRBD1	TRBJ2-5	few	CASRGTGQIQYF	TGTGCCAGCAGGGGGACAGGTCAGATCCAGTACTTC
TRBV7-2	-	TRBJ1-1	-	CASSLRGGLLNTEAFF	TGTGCCAGCAGCTTGCGGGGGGGGCTTTTGAACACTGAAGCTTTCTTT
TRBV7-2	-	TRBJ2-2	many	CASSAVANTGELFF	TGTGCCAGCAGCGCAGTTGCGAACACCGGGGAGCTGTTTTTT
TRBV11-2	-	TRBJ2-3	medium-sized	CASSLRPAGDTTDTQYF	TGTGCCAGCAGCTTACGCCCCGCGGGGGACACCACAGATACGCAGTATTTT
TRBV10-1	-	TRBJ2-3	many	CASSESGGATDTQYF	TGCGCCAGCAGTGAGTCGGGGGGCGCGACAGATACGCAGTATTTT
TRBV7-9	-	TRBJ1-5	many	CASSLGVGPQHF	TGTGCCAGCAGCTTAGGGGTAGGGCCCCAGCATTTT
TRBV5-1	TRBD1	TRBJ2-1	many	CASSQGQGYEQFF	TGCGCCAGCAGCCAAGGACAGGGCTATGAGCAGTTCTTC
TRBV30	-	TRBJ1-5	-	CAWSQGRNQPQHF	TGTGCCTGGAGTCAAGGGCGCAATCAGCCCCAGCATTTT
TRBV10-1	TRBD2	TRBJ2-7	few	CASSLSGGDINEQYF	TGCGCCAGCAGTCTTAGCGGGGGGGATATCAACGAGCAGTACTTC
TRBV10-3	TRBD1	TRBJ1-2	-	CAISVNPGQYGYTF	TGTGCCATCAGCGTAAATCCGGGACAGTATGGCTACACCTTC
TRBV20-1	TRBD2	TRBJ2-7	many	CSARGRGASYEQYF	TGCAGTGCTCGCGGGAGGGGCGCTTCCTACGAGCAGTACTTC
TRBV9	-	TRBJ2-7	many	CASSVGDIAEQYF	TGTGCCAGCAGCGTAGGCGACATCGCCGAGCAGTACTTC
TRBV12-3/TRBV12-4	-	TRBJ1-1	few	CASSLQTGARGTEAFF	TGTGCCAGCAGTTTGCAGACGGGGGCGCGGGGCACTGAAGCTTTCTTT
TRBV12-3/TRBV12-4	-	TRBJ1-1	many	CASITQMNTEAFF	TGTGCCAGCATAACCCAGATGAACACTGAAGCTTTCTTT
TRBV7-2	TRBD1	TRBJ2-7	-	CASSRTHRGSYEQYF	TGTGCCAGCAGCCGGACCCACAGGGGCTCCTACGAGCAGTACTTC
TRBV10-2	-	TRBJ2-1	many	CASMGSRTYNEQFF	TGCGCCAGCATGGGGAGCAGGACCTACAATGAGCAGTTCTTC
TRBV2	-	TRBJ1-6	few	CAWDPQGTNSPLHF	TGTGCCTGGGACCCCCAGGGCACGAATTCACCCCTCCACTTT
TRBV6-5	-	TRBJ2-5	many	CASSYMPGLQETQYF	TGTGCCAGCAGTTACATGCCGGGACTCCAAGAGACCCAGTACTTC